The 11 T cell receptor beta chains given below trace back to one sample, sequenced in a study of T cell responses to AZD1222 COVID-19 vaccine. The method was immunoSEQ multiplex PCR; TCRdb's version includes in-frame clones alone and lacks a portion of them. This sample has approximately 140,000 clones, with about 91% found just once. Sequenced here: peripheral blood, sampled on day 0 of AZD1222 vaccination. The receptors come from an adult in good health.

This chain joins TRBV7-9 and TRBJ2-7; 7 positions agree with TRBD2. The CDR3 runs to 17 residues. Germline values: CDR1 SEHNR, CDR2 FQNEAQ (reference sequence). The V segment lost 2 bases and the J segment 2 bases; nucleotides outside the gene matches: 12. The CDR3 DNA reads as TGTGCCAGCAGCTTATACGTCGCTAGCGGAGCTACCTACGAGCAGTACTTC. Translating it yields CASSLYVASGATYEQYF.

V and J are TRBV28 and TRBJ2-3, with TRBD2 as a possible D gene (6 bases). Trimming shortened V by 2 bases and J by 6 bases, and 15 bases separated the two germline ends. CDR1 and CDR2 (germline): MDHEN, SYDVKM. The CDR3 is 15 residues long. As DNA, the CDR3 is TGTGCCAGCAGTTTAGCGGGACCTGGGGTGGATACGCAGTATTTT. Translation: CASSLAGPGVDTQYF.

In the case of this clone: This CDR3 is missing its conserved last phenylalanine or tryptophan, likely due to a read error. No DNA is shown, since the ends of the CDR3 on it are uncertain; the CDR3 is the one TCRdb lists. The chain uses TRBV1 and TRBJ1-4. TRBV1 is recorded as a pseudogene. From its first to its last residue, the CDR3 has 14 amino acids. The CDR3 loop is CTSSLRLRLRVKVY.

J is TRBJ2-7 and V is TRBV7-9; D uncertain. Trimming cost V 1 base and J 2 bases, with 12 bases left between them. The CDR3 loop spans 15 amino acids. Germline lookup yields CDR1 SEHNR and CDR2 FQNEAQ (reference sequence). CDR3 protein: CASSLDSAFPYEQYF. The CDR3 region has the DNA TGTGCCAGCAGCTTAGACAGCGCTTTCCCCTACGAGCAGTACTTC.

This chain joins TRBV4-3 and TRBJ2-1, with D possibly TRBD1 on 5 matching bases. V lost 0 bases to trimming and J lost 2 bases, with 5 bases between them. Germline V gene lookup returns CDR1 LGHNA and CDR2 YSLEER. The CDR3 is made up of 14 amino acids. In DNA, the CDR3 is TGCGCCAGCAGCCAAGAGGACACCTACAATGAGCAGTTCTTC. Translated: CASSQEDTYNEQFF.

V is TRBV18 and J is TRBJ2-7; D may be TRBD2 (6 bases). Germline CDR1 is KGHSH and CDR2 is LQKENI. Trimming pared 1 base from V and 2 bases from J, leaving 15 bases between. This CDR3 has 16 amino acids. For the CDR3, the DNA is TGTGCCAGCTCACCACGTCCCAGCGGGCTTGCCTACGAGCAGTACTTC. Translating it yields CASSPRPSGLAYEQYF.

This clone was observed a handful of times. This chain uses TRBV10-3 with TRBJ1-1; D gene unclear. The ends were cut back, 2 bases at V and 1 base at J, with 8 bases in the middle. The CDR3 covers 14 residues. The germline V gene encodes CDR1 ENHRY and CDR2 SYGVKD. CDR3 sequence: CAISETEENTEAFF. CDR3 DNA sequence: TGTGCCATCAGTGAGACGGAGGAGAACACTGAAGCTTTCTTT.

The V and J genes are TRBV19 and TRBJ1-3; weak D call: TRBD1 (5 bases). CDR1 is LNHDA and CDR2 is SQIVND in the germline V gene (reference sequence). V was shortened by 5 bases and J by 0 bases, with 8 bases between the two germline ends. The CDR3 has 14 amino acids. The CDR3 loop is CASSAQGSGNTIYF. In DNA, the CDR3 is TGTGCCAGTAGTGCTCAGGGCTCTGGAAACACCATATATTTT.

The chain has TRBV9 and TRBJ2-2, with D perhaps matching TRBD1 (5 bases). CDR3 length: 15 residues. Between the trimmed V and J ends, which lost 4 bases and 4 bases, there was a span of 14 bases. Germline CDR1 and CDR2: SGDLS and YYNGEE. The CDR3: CASSTGWGGTGELFF. CDR3 nucleotide sequence: TGTGCCAGCAGCACGGGTTGGGGCGGCACCGGGGAGCTGTTTTTT.

CDR3 nucleotides: TGTGCCAGCAGCCACCGGGGGGGCCTTTCCTACAATGAGCAGTTCTTC. It translates to CASSHRGGLSYNEQFF. The V and J genes are TRBV3-1 (or the pseudogene TRBV3-2) and TRBJ2-1; 8 bases align to TRBD2. Germline V gene data show CDR1 as LGHDT and CDR2 as YNNKEL (reference sequence). The V gene end was trimmed by 3 bases and the J gene end by 1 base; junction bases not matched to a gene: 5. The CDR3 spans 16 residues.

The V call is TRBV7-9, the J call TRBJ1-4, with D perhaps matching TRBD1 (5 bases). The CDR3 is 13 amino acids. The V and J ends lost 3 bases and 5 bases respectively, with 7 bases between them. Germline V CDR1 and CDR2: SEHNR, FQNEAQ (reference sequence). The CDR3 region is CASSFGGNEKLFF. CDR3 sequence (DNA): TGTGCCAGCAGCTTTGGGGGAAATGAAAAACTGTTTTTT.